A single sample is the source of the 2 T cell receptor beta chains below, sequenced in a study of CD8+CD57+ T cells in acquired aplastic anemia. Genomic DNA was employed as the template in profiling TCR beta VDJ and CDR3. MiXCR, run by TCRdb on the reads, gives a single entry per CDR3 protein. The data show about 190,000 distinct CDR3 sequences, with roughly half seen just once and about 17% held by the top ten. Sequenced sample: sorted CD4+, CD8+, or CD8+CD57+ T cells (not recorded which) from PBMCs. Receptors were obtained from a human donor in good health, serving as a control.

In this sample, this clonotype turned up many times. The rearrangement joins TRBV20-1 to TRBJ1-4; 11 bases are a match to TRBD1. J gave up 7 bases and V 2 bases, and 18 bases lay outside the gene matches. Germline CDR1 DFQATT, CDR2 SNEGSKA (reference sequence). The CDR3 has 19 residues. The CDR3 sequence is CSARSRDRGMGVISEKLFF. The CDR3 DNA reads as TGCAGTGCTAGATCCCGGGACAGGGGGATGGGGGTAATCAGTGAAAAACTGTTTTTT.

This clonotype has just one count. The genes are TRBV15 and TRBJ1-5, with TRBD1 matching over 8 bases. Per germline, CDR1 LNHNV and CDR2 YYDKDF (reference sequence). V dropped 0 bases and J dropped 7; count of bases not matched to a gene: 5. The CDR3 is 15 amino acids. The CDR3 coding sequence is TGTGCCACCAGCAGAGAGGACAGGGCAGGCCAGCCCCAGCATTTT. It codes for CATSREDRAGQPQHF. The variable domain in full, with the rest retrieved from reference TRBV15 and TRBJ1-5, is DAMVIQNPRYQVTQFGKPVTLSCSQTLNHNVMYWYQQKSSQAPKLLFHYYDKDFNNEADTPDNFQSRRPNTSFCFLDIRSPGLGDTAMYLCATSREDRAGQPQHFGDGTRLSIL.